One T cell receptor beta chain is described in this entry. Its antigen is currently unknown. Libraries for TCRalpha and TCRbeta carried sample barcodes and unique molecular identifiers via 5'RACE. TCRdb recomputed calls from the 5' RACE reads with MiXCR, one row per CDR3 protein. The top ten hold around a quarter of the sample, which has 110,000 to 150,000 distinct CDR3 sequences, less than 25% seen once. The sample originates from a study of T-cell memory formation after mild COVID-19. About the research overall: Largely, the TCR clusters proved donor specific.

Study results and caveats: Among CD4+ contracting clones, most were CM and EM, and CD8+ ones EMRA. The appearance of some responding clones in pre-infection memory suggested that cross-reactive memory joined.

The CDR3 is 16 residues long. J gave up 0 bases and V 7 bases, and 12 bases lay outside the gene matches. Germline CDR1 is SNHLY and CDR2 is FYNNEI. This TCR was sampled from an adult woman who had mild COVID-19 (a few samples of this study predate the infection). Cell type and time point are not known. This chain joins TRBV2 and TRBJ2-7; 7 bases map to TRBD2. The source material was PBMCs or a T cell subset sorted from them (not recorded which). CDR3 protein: CASNLDGRPYSYEQYF. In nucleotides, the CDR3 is TGTGCCAGCAACCTAGACGGGAGGCCCTACTCCTACGAGCAGTACTTC.